This T cell receptor (beta chain) is from a study of T cell responses to AZD1222 COVID-19 vaccine. This CDR3 is built from 15 residues. With 7 bases clipped from V and 3 bases from J, the junction kept 10 bases outside the gene matches. From germline, CDR1 is SGHRS and CDR2 YFSETQ. Overall study findings and caveats: In a largely white British group with more females than males, clonal diversity was possibly underestimated. Spike-specific TCR breadth rose after two AZD1222 doses, and depth rose as well.

TCRdb's copy holds only in-frame clones and misses some; the assay was immunoSEQ multiplex PCR. Of over 100,000 clones detected, over 75% appear once; the ten largest clones hold less than 9%. With respect to this clone: What it binds is unknown.

This material consisted of peripheral blood, taken on day 0 of AZD1222 vaccination. The receptor was derived from an adult in good health. The J gene is TRBJ1-5, the V gene TRBV5-1, with 7 bases lining up with TRBD1. CDR3 amino acids: CASRHGDRDNQPQHF. CDR3 coding DNA: TGCGCCAGCCGCCACGGGGACAGAGACAATCAGCCCCAGCATTTT.